This entry concerns a single T cell receptor beta chain. Its antigen is unidentified. This specimen comes from a study of cytomegalovirus exposure and HLA in healthy donors. PCR primers comprised 60 Vbeta and 13 Jbeta primers. Some clones are missing from TCRdb's copy, which holds only in-frame ones; the method was immunoSEQ multiplex PCR. The data contain more than 150,000 clones, 82% of them singletons. Study-wide findings and caveats: A later analysis showed HLA-associated TCR beta chains outstripping equally common others in clonal expansion. Sequences of the TCR beta chain were said to predict the HLA-A and HLA-B alleles of most subjects accurately.

This CDR3 comprises 15 residues. Germline V lookup: CDR1 LNHDA, CDR2 SQIVND (reference sequence). Germline trimming cut 5 bases from V and 5 bases from J; bases unmatched to any gene: 8. The specimen was PBMCs. V and J are TRBV19 and TRBJ2-7, with TRBD1 matching 11 bases. The sequence was obtained from a man aged 40-50 years in good health and CMV-seronegative. The DNA of the CDR3 is TGTGCCAGTAGTGTTACCGGGACAGGGGGAAACGAGCAGTACTTC. This sequence encodes CASSVTGTGGNEQYF.